A single sample gave rise to the 17 T cell receptor beta chains below, sequenced in a study of T cells in Graves' hyperthyroidism and ophthalmopathy. RNA transcripts gave rise to amplified TCR beta CDR3 regions. The TCR CDR3 first-round RT-PCR relied on the HTBI primer set. MiXCR, applied by TCRdb to the multiplex PCR reads, yields one record per CDR3 protein. Altogether approximately 630,000 distinct CDR3 sequences are present, roughly 15% being singletons, with the ten largest covering less than 4.5%. Sequences were obtained from blood. The origin of the receptors is a woman aged 25 to 39 with Graves' hyperthyroidism.

This clonotype was recorded many times. V is TRBV6-1 and J is TRBJ2-3, with D tentatively TRBD1 or TRBD2 (5 bases each). Looked up from germline, CDR1 is MNHNS and CDR2 is SASEGT. The V end lost 3 bases, the J end lost 5 bases, and 15 bases lay between the germline ends. The CDR3 has 15 residues. This chain's CDR3 is CASSDGGMRGDTQYF. The CDR3 region has the DNA TGTGCCAGCAGTGACGGTGGGATGAGGGGAGATACGCAGTATTTT.

CDR3 DNA: TGTGCCAGCAGCACTCACCGGGACACAGATCACCTCAACACTGAAGCTTTCTTT. Translating gives CASSTHRDTDHLNTEAFF. The chain joins TRBV9 to TRBJ1-1; a possible D gene is TRBD1 (6 bases). The CDR3 is 18 amino acids. V was clipped by 4 bases and J by 2 bases, with 24 bases between them. Germline CDR1 is SGDLS and CDR2 is YYNGEE. Full variable domain (missing parts from reference TRBV9 and TRBJ1-1): DSGVTQTPKHLITATGQRVTLRCSPRSGDLSVYWYQQSLDQGLQFLIQYYNGEERAKGNILERFSAQQFPDLHSELNLSSLELGDSALYFCASSTHRDTDHLNTEAFFGQGTRLTVV.

As concerns this clonotype: A junction end diverges from the germline sequence, so it may reflect a read error. DNA of the CDR3: TGTGCCAGCAGTCCCCCATCCCCCCTCTTT. Its translation is CASSPPSPLF. This chain uses TRBV12-3 or TRBV12-4 with TRBJ1-1; D is unresolved. There are 10 residues in the CDR3.

This clonotype has ten or more counts. The CDR3 region has the DNA TGTGCCAGTAGTTACGGCGGGAGATTGGGACGGGAGACCCAGTACTTC. Translated: CASSYGGRLGRETQYF. The chain combines TRBV19 with TRBJ2-5; the match to TRBD2 covers 7 bases. The germline V gene has CDR1 LNHDA and CDR2 SQIVND (reference sequence). The CDR3 has 16 residues. The V gene end was trimmed by 5 bases and the J gene end by 5 bases; junction bases not matched to a gene: 14.

The rearrangement joins TRBV7-9 to TRBJ2-5; possible D gene TRBD1, 5 bases. CDR3 length: 16 amino acids. CDR1 and CDR2 (germline): SEHNR, FQNEAQ (reference sequence). Between the trimmed V and J ends, which lost 5 bases and 0 bases, there was a span of 16 bases. The CDR3 sequence: CASSPSTALDQETQYF. In nucleotides, the CDR3 is TGTGCCAGCAGCCCGTCGACAGCTTTAGACCAAGAGACCCAGTACTTC.

This clonotype was observed many times. The V call is TRBV6-2 or TRBV6-3, the J call TRBJ1-5, with 8 bases matching TRBD1. Trimming removed 5 bases from V and 1 base from J; junction bases left unmatched: 4. The CDR3 sequence is 15 residues long. Germline CDR1 is MNHEY and CDR2 is SVGEGT. CDR3 sequence: CASSQGALSNQPQHF. CDR3 DNA: TGTGCCAGCAGTCAGGGGGCGTTGAGCAATCAGCCCCAGCATTTT.

This clonotype was counted at least ten times. V gene TRBV6-1 combines with J gene TRBJ2-7; no definite D call. CDR3 length: 12 amino acids. V lost 6 bases and J lost 4, with 10 bases in between. Germline CDR1 MNHNS, CDR2 SASEGT. This CDR3 is CASRYEKYEQYF. The CDR3 DNA is TGTGCCAGCAGGTATGAGAAGTACGAGCAGTACTTC.

This clonotype was detected a few times. DNA of the CDR3: TGCAGTGCTAGTAATCTGCAGCAGAGCACAGATACGCAGTATTTT. Translating it yields CSASNLQQSTDTQYF. The chain combines TRBV20-1 with TRBJ2-3; D call uncertain. Germline CDR1 reads DFQATT; CDR2 reads SNEGSKA (reference sequence). Trimming took off 3 bases at V and 0 bases at J, with 13 bases between the two ends. CDR3 size: 15 residues.

This clonotype was counted at least ten times. V and J are TRBV20-1 and TRBJ1-6; no clear D gene. Germline V lookup: CDR1 DFQATT, CDR2 SNEGSKA (reference sequence). Deletions cut 2 bases from V and 8 bases from J, with 16 bases between. The CDR3 length is 15 residues. The CDR3 DNA reads as TGCAGTGCTAGATTGAGAGGCCGACCGGATTCACCCCTCCACTTT. This sequence encodes CSARLRGRPDSPLHF.

The table lists this clonotype with many counts. The chain links TRBV28 to TRBJ2-7; D not resolved. The CDR3 sequence is 14 residues long. CDR1 is MDHEN and CDR2 is SYDVKM in the germline V gene. Trimming shortened V by 6 bases and J by 4 bases, and 16 bases separated the two germline ends. In DNA form, the CDR3 reads TGTGCCAGCAGCCTCCCACCTCCTTTTTACGAGCAGTACTTC. Translating gives CASSLPPPFYEQYF.

This clonotype was detected many times. The CDR3 is CAWVAGTGGTEAFF. The CDR3 coding sequence is TGTGCCTGGGTAGCCGGGACAGGGGGCACTGAAGCTTTCTTT. The chain recombines TRBV30 with TRBJ1-1, with 11 nucleotides matching TRBD1. Germline assignment: CDR1 GTSNPN and CDR2 SVGIG (reference sequence). The CDR3 loop spans 14 amino acids. Trimming took 5 bases from V and 4 from J; bases not matched to a gene: 6.

The chain links TRBV5-1 to TRBJ2-7; maybe TRBD2 (5 bases). Deletions cut 7 bases from V and 5 bases from J, with 25 bases between. This CDR3 has 16 residues. Germline V gene sequence: CDR1 SGHRS, CDR2 YFSETQ. The CDR3 region has the DNA TGCGCCAGCCGGCGAGGGTATACACGAATGGACGACGAGCAGTACTTC. Its translation is CASRRGYTRMDDEQYF. The full variable domain, its missing parts supplied by reference TRBV5-1 and TRBJ2-7, is KAGVTQTPRYLIKTRGQQVTLSCSPISGHRSVSWYQQTPGQGLQFLFEYFSETQRNKGNFPGRFSGRQFSNSRSEMNVSTLELGDSALYLCASRRGYTRMDDEQYFGPGTRLTVT.

This clonotype has more than one count but fewer than ten. The chain is built from TRBV6-1 and TRBJ2-3, with 7 bases matching TRBD1. This CDR3 is built from 15 residues. The junction had 5 bases not matched to a gene; V was cut back by 3 bases and J by 2 bases. From germline, CDR1 is MNHNS and CDR2 SASEGT. The CDR3 bases are TGTGCCAGCAGTGATTGGGACAGAAACACAGATACGCAGTATTTT. It yields the protein CASSDWDRNTDTQYF.

This clonotype was seen many times. This chain links TRBV28 with TRBJ2-1, with 16 bases that match TRBD2. The V gene's germline CDR1 is MDHEN and CDR2 SYDVKM. The CDR3 has 17 amino acids. Trimming at V came to 4 bases and at J to 5 bases, leaving 5 bases not matched to a gene. CDR3 nucleotides: TGTGCCAGCAGTTCACCGGGACTAGCGGGAGGGCACAATGAGCAGTTCTTC. It translates to CASSSPGLAGGHNEQFF. The full variable domain, with the rest looked up from reference TRBV28 and TRBJ2-1, is DVKVTQSSRYLVKRTGEKVFLECVQDMDHENMFWYRQDPGLGLRLIYFSYDVKMKEKGDIPEGYSVSREKKERFSLILESASTNQTSMYLCASSSPGLAGGHNEQFFGPGTRLTVL.

The genes are TRBV5-1 and TRBJ2-3; no clear D. CDR1 is SGHRS, CDR2 YFSETQ, per germline. The CDR3 extends over 15 amino acids. V was clipped by 0 bases and J by 1 base, with 9 bases between them. CDR3 amino acids: CASSLESDGTDTQYF. The DNA for the CDR3 is TGCGCCAGCAGCTTGGAGAGCGACGGCACAGATACGCAGTATTTT.

This clonotype has at least ten counts. The chain has TRBV3-1 and TRBJ2-7; 12 positions agree with TRBD2. J lost 5 bases, V lost 1 base, and 6 bases had no gene match. Germline-derived CDR1 and CDR2 are LGHDT and YNNKEL (reference sequence). The CDR3 is 16 residues long. CDR3 loop: CASSQGLAGDVDEQYF. CDR3 DNA sequence: TGTGCCAGCAGCCAAGGACTAGCGGGAGACGTTGACGAGCAGTACTTC.

Many counts were recorded for this clonotype. The gene calls are TRBV3-1 and TRBJ1-4, with a tentative D call TRBD1 (5 bases). Germline assignment: CDR1 LGHDT and CDR2 YNNKEL (reference sequence). Trimming cost V 4 bases and J 6 bases, with 12 bases left between them. The CDR3 sequence is 14 residues long. The CDR3 loop is CASSRGTVDEKLFF. CDR3 coding DNA: TGTGCCAGCAGCCGAGGGACGGTTGATGAAAAACTGTTTTTT.